This TCR beta chain emerged from a study of control samples from healthy donors and cancer patients. Germline V lookup: CDR1 SGHAT, CDR2 FQNNGV. The CDR3 extends over 14 amino acids. V was clipped by 7 bases and J by 4 bases, with 17 bases between them. Here immunoSEQ multiplex PCR was the method, and the copy in TCRdb shows in-frame clones only, minus some. The table records 100,000 to 150,000 clones, less than 90% of them present only once. This TCR was recovered from a man in his late teens or twenties in good health. The sequenced material came from blood. The genes are TRBV11-2 and TRBJ2-7; no definite D call. CDR3 region: CASKEGNYQYEQYF. The CDR3 nucleotides are TGTGCCAGCAAAGAAGGTAACTACCAATACGAGCAGTACTTC.